One and the same sample provided the 32 T cell receptor beta chains below, sequenced in a study of blood T cell repertoires in COVID-19. The repertoire was sequenced with immunoSEQ multiplex PCR; TCRdb's copy has only in-frame clones and lacks some. The table shows just over 250,000 clones, with approximately 88% occurring only once. Source material: peripheral blood. These receptors were taken from a woman aged 70 to 79 with COVID-19, enrolled during active disease.

CDR3 sequence reads: CASSVTGISGYTF. The CDR3 bases are TGCGCCAGCAGCGTCACAGGTATTAGTGGCTACACCTTC. The chain uses TRBV4-1 and TRBJ1-2; TRBD1 is a possible D gene (5 bases). Trimming left V 5 bases short and J 7 bases short, with 14 bases between. Per germline, CDR1 MGHRA and CDR2 YSYEKL. This CDR3 region has 13 residues.

V usage is TRBV5-6 and J usage is TRBJ1-1; no clear D gene. Germline V CDR1 and CDR2: SGHDT, YYEEEE. This CDR3 has 16 amino acids. The germline V and J ends were trimmed by 0 bases and 0 bases, with 12 bases remaining between them. The CDR3 spells CASSLDYPLMNTEAFF. The CDR3 DNA is TGTGCCAGCAGCTTGGATTACCCGCTAATGAACACTGAAGCTTTCTTT.

The chain has TRBV30 and TRBJ1-1, with D uncertain. The germline V and J ends were trimmed by 4 bases and 10 bases, with 13 bases remaining between them. Germline loops: CDR1 GTSNPN, CDR2 SVGIG (reference sequence). This CDR3 has 11 residues. The CDR3 nucleotides read TGTGCCTGGACCTCGGGATTTGCAGCTTTCTTT. This sequence encodes CAWTSGFAAFF. Supplemented by reference TRBV30 and TRBJ1-1, the full variable domain reads SQTIHQWPATLVQPVGSPLSLECTVEGTSNPNLYWYRQAAGRGLQLLFYSVGIGQISSEVPQNLSASRPQDRQFILSSKKLLLSDSGFYLCAWTSGFAAFFGQGTRLTVV.

This chain links TRBV10-2 with TRBJ1-5; D call uncertain. Trimming took 0 bases from V and 3 from J, leaving 6 bases between them. CDR1 is WSHSY and CDR2 is SAAADI in the germline V gene. CDR3 length: 14 amino acids. The CDR3, as DNA: TGCGCCAGCAGTGAGTCGCGGTTCAATCAGCCCCAGCATTTT. As protein: CASSESRFNQPQHF.

J is TRBJ2-3 and V is TRBV9; no clear D gene. CDR1 and CDR2 (germline): SGDLS, YYNGEE. The CDR3 has 14 residues. V was pared by 4 bases and J by 0 bases, with 9 bases between. CDR3 sequence: CASSLSPSTDTQYF. The CDR3 DNA sequence: TGTGCCAGCAGCCTTAGCCCTAGCACAGATACGCAGTATTTT.

The V gene is TRBV18, the J gene TRBJ1-1; TRBD1 aligns across 7 bases. CDR1 KGHSH and CDR2 LQKENI come from the germline V gene. The CDR3 extends over 16 amino acids. Unmatched junction bases numbered 8, after V lost 3 bases and J lost 1 base. The CDR3 reads CASSPNRDSRNTEAFF. The DNA for the CDR3 is TGTGCCAGCTCACCCAACCGGGACAGTCGGAACACTGAAGCTTTCTTT.

The CDR3, as DNA: TGTGCCAGCAGTCCAGGGGGCTCACGGGGCTACACCTTC. Amino acids: CASSPGGSRGYTF. V and J are TRBV28 and TRBJ1-2; 8 bases fit TRBD1. This CDR3 contains 13 residues. After removal of 5 bases from V and 8 bases from J, the junction contained 7 bases not matched to a gene. Germline assignment: CDR1 MDHEN and CDR2 SYDVKM.

The rearrangement uses TRBV18 and TRBJ1-4, with 8 nucleotides matching TRBD1. Per germline, CDR1 KGHSH and CDR2 LQKENI. This CDR3 is built from 15 residues. Unmatched junction bases numbered 6, after V lost 4 bases and J lost 5 bases. The CDR3 loop reads CASSLQGQENEKLFF. The CDR3 nucleotides read TGTGCCAGCTCACTACAGGGACAGGAGAATGAAAAACTGTTTTTT.

The chain joins TRBV28 to TRBJ1-5, with 9 nucleotides matching TRBD1. The CDR3 sequence is 16 residues long. Germline CDR1 MDHEN, CDR2 SYDVKM. J gave up 4 bases and V 2 bases, and 6 bases lay outside the gene matches. The CDR3 protein is CASSLMPGQGNQPQHF. In nucleotides, the CDR3 is TGTGCCAGCAGTTTAATGCCGGGACAGGGAAATCAGCCCCAGCATTTT.

The chain recombines TRBV5-1 with TRBJ2-7; 8 positions match TRBD2. Germline values: CDR1 SGHRS, CDR2 YFSETQ. The CDR3 is 11 amino acids. After removal of 4 bases from V and 6 bases from J, the junction contained 0 bases not matched to a gene. Here the CDR3 DNA reads TGCGCCAGCAGCCGGGGGGGCGAGCAGTACTTC. Amino acids: CASSRGGEQYF.

The chain is built from TRBV27 and TRBJ1-4, with D tentatively TRBD1 (5 bases). Trimming shortened V by 2 bases and J by 4 bases, and 11 bases separated the two germline ends. This CDR3 spans 15 amino acids. Germline lookup yields CDR1 MNHEY and CDR2 SMNVEV (reference sequence). The CDR3 DNA follows: TGTGCCAGCAGTTTAGTTCAGGGCCGTAATGAAAAACTGTTTTTT. This translates into CASSLVQGRNEKLFF.

This chain uses TRBV12-3 or TRBV12-4 with TRBJ1-1; D not resolved. The CDR3 extends over 13 amino acids. V was pared by 5 bases and J by 0 bases, with 7 bases between. CDR3 nucleotides: TGTGCCAGCAGTCCTAACTTGAACACTGAAGCTTTCTTT. The encoded protein is CASSPNLNTEAFF.

The chain recombines TRBV5-1 with TRBJ2-3, with TRBD1 as a possible D gene (5 bases). The CDR3 contains 15 residues. Trimming shortened V by 3 bases and J by 0 bases, and 11 bases separated the two germline ends. From germline, CDR1 is SGHRS and CDR2 YFSETQ. CDR3 in DNA: TGCGCCAGCAGCTCCAGGGCCACTAGCACAGATACGCAGTATTTT. Amino acids: CASSSRATSTDTQYF.

The CDR3: CARSLVSGLCSGAPYNEQFF. The CDR3 DNA sequence: TGTGCCAGAAGCTTAGTGTCCGGACTTTGTAGCGGAGCCCCATACAATGAGCAGTTCTTC. The chain combines TRBV7-5 with TRBJ2-1; no DNA check was done on the table's D call, TRBD2. TRBV7-5 is reported as a pseudogene. CDR3 size: 20 residues.

This chain links TRBV11-2 with TRBJ1-5, with D perhaps TRBD1 (5 bases). There are 14 residues in the CDR3. V shed 4 bases and J shed 7 bases, with 14 bases lying between them. CDR1 SGHAT and CDR2 FQNNGV come from the germline V gene. CDR3 sequence (DNA): TGTGCCAGCAGCTCTATAAGCGGGGGGCAGCCCCAGCATTTT. Translated, it gives CASSSISGGQPQHF.

This chain links TRBV7-2 with TRBJ1-6; 7 bases line up with TRBD1. Unmatched junction bases numbered 5, after V lost 5 bases and J lost 7 bases. Germline loops: CDR1 SGHTA, CDR2 FQGNSA. The CDR3 is 14 residues long. This chain's CDR3 is CASSPGTENSPLHF. For the CDR3, the DNA is TGTGCCAGCAGCCCCGGGACAGAGAATTCACCCCTCCACTTT.

This chain joins TRBV4-1 and TRBJ2-3; tentative D call: TRBD2 (6 bases). CDR1 and CDR2 (germline): MGHRA, YSYEKL. Trimming took 1 base from V and 2 from J, leaving 13 bases between them. This CDR3 has 16 residues. CDR3 in amino acids: CASSQGGAGPTDTQYF. For the CDR3, the DNA is TGCGCCAGCAGCCAAGGAGGGGCGGGACCCACAGATACGCAGTATTTT.

Written as DNA, the CDR3 is TGTGCCAGTAGTACGCCCCGACAGTTACTAGCCAAAAACATTCAGTACTTC. It is translated as CASSTPRQLLAKNIQYF. The genes are TRBV19 and TRBJ2-4; D is perhaps TRBD1 (5 bases). V was cut by 4 bases and J by 0 bases, with 16 bases left in between. This CDR3 is 17 amino acids long. Looked up from germline, CDR1 is LNHDA and CDR2 is SQIVND (reference sequence).

This chain connects TRBV4-2 to TRBJ1-4; 7 bases align to TRBD1. Germline assignment: CDR1 LGHNA and CDR2 YNFKEQ. The CDR3 runs 16 residues. V trimming: 3 bases; J trimming: 5 bases; junction bases outside the gene matches: 9. CDR3 DNA sequence: TGTGCCAGCAGCCACACTGTTGACAGGGAGAATGAAAAACTGTTTTTT. Encoded protein: CASSHTVDRENEKLFF.

This chain joins TRBV7-9 and TRBJ1-1; 9 bases map to TRBD1. V was pared by 5 bases and J by 5 bases, with 6 bases of the junction left unmatched. Looked up from germline, CDR1 is SEHNR and CDR2 is FQNEAQ (reference sequence). The CDR3 spans 14 residues. The DNA of the CDR3 is TGTGCCAGCAGCCCCGGACAGGGGTTGACTGAAGCTTTCTTT. It yields the protein CASSPGQGLTEAFF.

This clone appeared once. This chain links TRBV27 with TRBJ1-6; D is unresolved. The CDR3 runs 14 residues. Germline V gene data show CDR1 as MNHEY and CDR2 as SMNVEV (reference sequence). Trimming pared 5 bases from V and 9 bases from J, leaving 14 bases between. For the CDR3, the DNA is TGTGCCAGCAGTCCCTCTTCCCGGGGTTCACCCCTCCACTTT. This sequence encodes CASSPSSRGSPLHF.

The chain links TRBV28 to TRBJ2-2, with a weak D call TRBD1 (5 bases). The CDR3 consists of 17 residues. Deletions cut 2 bases from V and 5 bases from J, with 18 bases between. Germline assignment: CDR1 MDHEN and CDR2 SYDVKM. The CDR3 reads CASSLIRGFGRTGELFF. As DNA, the CDR3 is TGTGCCAGCAGTTTAATAAGGGGCTTCGGTAGGACCGGGGAGCTGTTTTTT.

This chain connects TRBV4-2 to TRBJ2-4; 7 nucleotides match TRBD2. This CDR3 comprises 19 residues. Germline CDR1 is LGHNA and CDR2 is YNFKEQ. V was clipped by 4 bases and J by 0 bases; unmatched bases: 15. CDR3 DNA: TGTGCCAGCAGCCCCCTTTGGCTAGCGGAGATGGGAGCCAAAAACATTCAGTACTTC. It specifies CASSPLWLAEMGAKNIQYF.

The rearrangement links TRBV3-1 (or the pseudogene TRBV3-2) to TRBJ2-1; 7 nucleotides agree with TRBD1. Germline CDR1 LGHDT, CDR2 YNNKEL (reference sequence). The CDR3 consists of 19 residues. With V trimmed by 3 bases and J by 0 bases, 14 bases remained unmatched. CDR3 nucleotides: TGTGCCAGCAGCCATGGCCTTTCTGGACAGGTATTCTCCTACAATGAGCAGTTCTTC. Protein product: CASSHGLSGQVFSYNEQFF.

The J gene is TRBJ2-7, the V gene TRBV30; no firm D call. Per the germline V gene, CDR1 is GTSNPN and CDR2 is SVGIG (reference sequence). The ends were cut back, 4 bases at V and 7 bases at J, with 17 bases in the middle. The CDR3 runs to 13 residues. The CDR3: CAWTTLDGTEQYF. The DNA of the CDR3 is TGTGCCTGGACCACCCTAGACGGTACGGAGCAGTACTTC.

This clone appeared a few times. The identical CDR3 is also encoded by other nucleotide sequences in the sample. The CDR3 coding sequence is TGTGCCAGCAGTTTTGGGGGGTATGGCTACACCTTC. Encoded protein: CASSFGGYGYTF. J is TRBJ1-2 and V is TRBV28; the D gene is possibly TRBD1 (5 bases). Trimming removed 3 bases from V and 5 bases from J, with 7 bases in between. This CDR3 region has 12 residues. In germline, CDR1 is MDHEN, CDR2 SYDVKM.

The genes are TRBV28 and TRBJ1-3; D gene ambiguous. The CDR3 has 16 residues. V dropped 1 base and J dropped 4 bases, with 14 bases sitting between them. Looked up from germline, CDR1 is MDHEN and CDR2 is SYDVKM. CDR3 sequence reads: CASSLYRTPGGNTIYF. CDR3 coding DNA: TGTGCCAGCAGTTTATATCGCACCCCGGGAGGAAACACCATATATTTT.

The chain uses TRBV6-1 and TRBJ1-1; weak D call: TRBD1 (6 bases). The CDR3 totals 14 residues. Looked up from germline, CDR1 is MNHNS and CDR2 is SASEGT. V was clipped by 3 bases and J by 2 bases, with 10 bases between them. CDR3 sequence reads: CASSDRGSNTEAFF. CDR3 coding DNA: TGTGCCAGCAGTGATAGGGGGAGTAACACTGAAGCTTTCTTT.

The chain combines TRBV20-1 with TRBJ2-3, with 7 bases identical to TRBD2. V gave up 3 bases and J gave up 3 bases; unmatched junction bases: 9. Germline V gene sequence: CDR1 DFQATT, CDR2 SNEGSKA (reference sequence). The CDR3 loop spans 15 amino acids. DNA of the CDR3: TGCAGTGCTAGTGTTGCGGGAGAGGGAACAGATACGCAGTATTTT. Translation gives CSASVAGEGTDTQYF.

The genes are TRBV4-1 and TRBJ2-1; 12 bases are shared with TRBD2. After removal of 4 bases from V and 0 bases from J, the junction contained 13 bases not matched to a gene. The germline V gene has CDR1 MGHRA and CDR2 YSYEKL. This CDR3 has 20 residues. CDR3 in DNA: TGCGCCAGCAGCCCGTGGCGGCTAGCGGGAGGGCTCGACTCCTACAATGAGCAGTTCTTC. Encoded protein: CASSPWRLAGGLDSYNEQFF.

This clone was picked up one time. The V gene is TRBV21-1, the J gene TRBJ1-1. TRBV21-1 is a documented pseudogene. This CDR3 is 12 amino acids long. The CDR3 DNA sequence: TGTGCCAGCAGCAAAGAGCCGTCAGAAGCTTTCTTT. This encodes CASSKEPSEAFF.

This chain's CDR3 is CSASASSYEQYF. DNA for the CDR3: TGCAGTGCTAGTGCCAGTTCCTACGAGCAGTACTTC. This sequence joins TRBV20-1 and TRBJ2-7; no definite D call. Trimming left V 3 bases short and J 1 base short, with 7 bases between. The CDR3 is 12 amino acids. Per the germline V gene, CDR1 is DFQATT and CDR2 is SNEGSKA (reference sequence).